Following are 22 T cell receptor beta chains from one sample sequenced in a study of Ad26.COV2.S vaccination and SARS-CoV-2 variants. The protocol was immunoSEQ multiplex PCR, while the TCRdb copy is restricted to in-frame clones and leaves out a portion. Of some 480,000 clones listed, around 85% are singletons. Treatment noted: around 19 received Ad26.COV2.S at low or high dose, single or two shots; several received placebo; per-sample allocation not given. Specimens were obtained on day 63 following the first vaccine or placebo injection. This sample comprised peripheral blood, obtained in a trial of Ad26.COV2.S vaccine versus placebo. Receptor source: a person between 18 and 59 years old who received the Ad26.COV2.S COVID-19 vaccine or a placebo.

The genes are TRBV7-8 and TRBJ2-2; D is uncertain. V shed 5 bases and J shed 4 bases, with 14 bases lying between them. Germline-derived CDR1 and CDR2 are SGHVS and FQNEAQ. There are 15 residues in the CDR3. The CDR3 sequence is CASSPRVGFTGELFF. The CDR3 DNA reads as TGTGCCAGCAGCCCACGCGTGGGTTTCACCGGGGAGCTGTTTTTT.

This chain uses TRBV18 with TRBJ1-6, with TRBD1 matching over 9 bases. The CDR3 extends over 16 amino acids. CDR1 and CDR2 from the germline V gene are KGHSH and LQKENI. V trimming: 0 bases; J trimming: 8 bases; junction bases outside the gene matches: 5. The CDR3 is CASSPPRQGVDSPLHF. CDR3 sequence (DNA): TGTGCCAGCTCACCACCAAGACAGGGGGTGGATTCACCCCTCCACTTT.

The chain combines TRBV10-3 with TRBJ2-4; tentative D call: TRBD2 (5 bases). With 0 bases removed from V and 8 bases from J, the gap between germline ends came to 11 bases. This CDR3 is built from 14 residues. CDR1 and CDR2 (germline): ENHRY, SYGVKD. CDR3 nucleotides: TGTGCCATCAGTGAGTCGGCCTTCGGGGACATTCAGTACTTC. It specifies CAISESAFGDIQYF.

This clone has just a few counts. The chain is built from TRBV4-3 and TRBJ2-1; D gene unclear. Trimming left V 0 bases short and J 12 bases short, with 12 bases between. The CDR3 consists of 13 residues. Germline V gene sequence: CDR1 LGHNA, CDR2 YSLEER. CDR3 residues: CASSQDRIARQFF. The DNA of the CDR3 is TGCGCCAGCAGCCAAGATCGAATAGCCCGGCAGTTCTTC.

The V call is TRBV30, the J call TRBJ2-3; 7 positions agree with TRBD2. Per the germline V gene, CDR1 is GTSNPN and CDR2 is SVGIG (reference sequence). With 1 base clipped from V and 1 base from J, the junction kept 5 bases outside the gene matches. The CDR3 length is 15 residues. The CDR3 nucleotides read TGTGCCTGGAGTGCAGGCGGGAGTCGCACAGATACGCAGTATTTT. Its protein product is CAWSAGGSRTDTQYF.

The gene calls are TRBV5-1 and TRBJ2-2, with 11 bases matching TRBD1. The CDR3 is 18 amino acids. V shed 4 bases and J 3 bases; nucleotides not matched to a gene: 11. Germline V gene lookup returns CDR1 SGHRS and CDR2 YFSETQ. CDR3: CASSPRWTGGLDTGELFF. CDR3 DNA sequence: TGCGCCAGCAGCCCAAGGTGGACAGGGGGCTTGGACACCGGGGAGCTGTTTTTT.

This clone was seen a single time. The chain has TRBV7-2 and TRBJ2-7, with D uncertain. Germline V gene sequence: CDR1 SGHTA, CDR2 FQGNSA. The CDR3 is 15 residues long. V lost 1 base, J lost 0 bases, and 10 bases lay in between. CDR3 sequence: CASSLGSRSSYEQYF. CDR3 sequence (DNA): TGTGCCAGCAGCTTAGGGAGCCGAAGCTCCTACGAGCAGTACTTC.

CDR3 in DNA: TGTGCCAGCAGTACACGTTTTCGTCGGGGCCGAGAGACCCAGTACTTC. Protein sequence: CASSTRFRRGRETQYF. J is TRBJ2-5 and V is TRBV6-4, with D perhaps assigned TRBD1 or TRBD2 (5 bases each). CDR3 length equals 16 residues. Germline V gene lookup returns CDR1 MRHNA and CDR2 SNTAGT. Deletions cut 5 bases from V and 4 bases from J, with 20 bases between.

The CDR3 is CASSFGVGRNEKLFF. CDR3 DNA: TGTGCCAGCAGCTTCGGGGTGGGACGTAATGAAAAACTGTTTTTT. The rearrangement uses TRBV7-9 and TRBJ1-4; maybe TRBD1 (5 bases). The length of the CDR3 is 15 residues. From germline, CDR1 is SEHNR and CDR2 FQNEAQ (reference sequence). Between the trimmed V and J ends, which lost 3 bases and 4 bases, there was a span of 12 bases.

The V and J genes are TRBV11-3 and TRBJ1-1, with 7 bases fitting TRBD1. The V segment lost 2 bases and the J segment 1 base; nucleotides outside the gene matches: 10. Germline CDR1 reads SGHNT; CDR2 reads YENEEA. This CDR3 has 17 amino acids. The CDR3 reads CASSLSVPGQKNTEAFF. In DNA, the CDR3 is TGTGCCAGCAGCTTATCCGTCCCGGGACAGAAGAACACTGAAGCTTTCTTT.

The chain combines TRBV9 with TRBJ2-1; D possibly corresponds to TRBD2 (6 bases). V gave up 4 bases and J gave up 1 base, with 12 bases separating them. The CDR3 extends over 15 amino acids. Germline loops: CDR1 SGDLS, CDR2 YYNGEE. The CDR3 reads CASSLAGISYNEQFF. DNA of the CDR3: TGTGCCAGCAGCCTGGCGGGGATTTCCTACAATGAGCAGTTCTTC.

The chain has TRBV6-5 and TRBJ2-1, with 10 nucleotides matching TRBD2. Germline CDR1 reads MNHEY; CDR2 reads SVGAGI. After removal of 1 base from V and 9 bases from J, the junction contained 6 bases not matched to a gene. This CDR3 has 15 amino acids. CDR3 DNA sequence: TGTGCCAGCAGTTACTACCTAGCGGGAGCCGGTGAGCAGTTCTTC. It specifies CASSYYLAGAGEQFF.

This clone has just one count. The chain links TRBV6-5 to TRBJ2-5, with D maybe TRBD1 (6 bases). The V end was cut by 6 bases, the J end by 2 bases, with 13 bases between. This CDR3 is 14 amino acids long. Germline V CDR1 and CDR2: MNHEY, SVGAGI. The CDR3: CASRTAGVQETQYF. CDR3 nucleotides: TGTGCCAGCAGAACGGCAGGGGTACAAGAGACCCAGTACTTC.

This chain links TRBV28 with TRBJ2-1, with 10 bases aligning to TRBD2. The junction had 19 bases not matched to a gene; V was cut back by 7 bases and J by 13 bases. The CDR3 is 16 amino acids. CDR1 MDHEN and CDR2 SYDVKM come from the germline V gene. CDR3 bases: TGTGCCAGCACCTTGTCGGCTAGCGGGGGCCCCCCCGCCCAGTTCTTC. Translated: CASTLSASGGPPAQFF.

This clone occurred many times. For the CDR3, the DNA is TGCGCCAGCAGCCACACCGACCCACCCTACGAGCAGTACTTC. Encoded protein: CASSHTDPPYEQYF. This chain links TRBV4-1 with TRBJ2-7; no clear D. In germline, CDR1 is MGHRA, CDR2 YSYEKL. V was cut by 3 bases and J by 2 bases, with 11 bases left in between. This CDR3 has 14 amino acids.

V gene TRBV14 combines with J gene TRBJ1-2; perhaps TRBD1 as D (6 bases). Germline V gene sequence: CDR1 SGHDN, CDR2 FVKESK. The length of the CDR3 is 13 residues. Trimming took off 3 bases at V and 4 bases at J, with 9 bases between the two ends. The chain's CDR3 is CASSQKGGYGYTF. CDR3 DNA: TGTGCCAGCAGCCAGAAAGGGGGCTATGGCTACACCTTC.

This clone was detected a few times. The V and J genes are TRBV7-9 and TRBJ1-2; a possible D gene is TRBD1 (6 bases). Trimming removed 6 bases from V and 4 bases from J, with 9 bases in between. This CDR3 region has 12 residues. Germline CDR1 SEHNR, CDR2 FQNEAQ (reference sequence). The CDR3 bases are TGTGCCAGCAGAGGACAGACCTATGGCTACACCTTC. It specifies CASRGQTYGYTF.

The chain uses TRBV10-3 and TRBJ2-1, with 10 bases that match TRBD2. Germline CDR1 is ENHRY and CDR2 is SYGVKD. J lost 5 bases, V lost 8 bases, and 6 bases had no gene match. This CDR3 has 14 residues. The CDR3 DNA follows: TGTGCCATCCGAACTAGCGGGACCAACAATGAGCAGTTCTTC. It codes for CAIRTSGTNNEQFF.

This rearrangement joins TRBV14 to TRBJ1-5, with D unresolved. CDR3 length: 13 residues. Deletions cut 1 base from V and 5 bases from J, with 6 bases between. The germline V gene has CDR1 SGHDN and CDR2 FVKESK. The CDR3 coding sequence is TGTGCCAGCAGCCAAGGGTGGGATCAGCCCCAGCATTTT. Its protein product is CASSQGWDQPQHF. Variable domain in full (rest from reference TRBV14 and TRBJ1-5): EAGVTQFPSHSVIEKGQTVTLRCDPISGHDNLYWYRRVMGKEIKFLLHFVKESKQDESGMPNNRFLAERTGGTYSTLKVQPAELEDSGVYFCASSQGWDQPQHFGDGTRLSIL.

CDR3 nucleotides: TGTGCCAGCAGCTCTAGCGGCACCGGGGAGCTGTTTTTT. Its translation is CASSSSGTGELFF. V usage is TRBV12-3 or TRBV12-4 and J usage is TRBJ2-2; 7 nucleotides align to TRBD2. With 6 bases clipped from V and 4 bases from J, the junction kept 2 bases outside the gene matches. This CDR3 spans 13 amino acids.

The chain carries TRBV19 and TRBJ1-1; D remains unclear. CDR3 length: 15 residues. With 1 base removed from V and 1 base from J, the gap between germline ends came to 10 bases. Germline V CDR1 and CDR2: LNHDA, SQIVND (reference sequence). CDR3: CASSIGGQENTEAFF. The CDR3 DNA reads TGTGCCAGTAGTATAGGCGGGCAAGAGAACACTGAAGCTTTCTTT.

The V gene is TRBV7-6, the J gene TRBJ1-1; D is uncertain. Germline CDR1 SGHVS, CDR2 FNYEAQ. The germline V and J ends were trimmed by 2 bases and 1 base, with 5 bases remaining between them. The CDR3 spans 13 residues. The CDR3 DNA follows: TGTGCCAGCAGCTTAAGTCAGAACACTGAAGCTTTCTTT. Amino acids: CASSLSQNTEAFF.